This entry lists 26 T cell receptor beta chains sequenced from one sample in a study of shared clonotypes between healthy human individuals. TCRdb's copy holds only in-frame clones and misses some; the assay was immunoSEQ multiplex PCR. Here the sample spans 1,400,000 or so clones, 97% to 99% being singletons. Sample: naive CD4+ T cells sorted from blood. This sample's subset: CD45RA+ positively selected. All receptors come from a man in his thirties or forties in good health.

CDR3 DNA: TGTGCCAGCAGCCCCGGGACAGGGGGCTCATTTGGGTATGGCTACACCTTC. It encodes CASSPGTGGSFGYGYTF. This sequence joins TRBV7-2 and TRBJ1-2; 12 nucleotides align to TRBD1. Unmatched junction bases numbered 12, after V lost 5 bases and J lost 5 bases. Germline values: CDR1 SGHTA, CDR2 FQGNSA. CDR3 length: 17 amino acids. Looking up the rest from reference TRBV7-2 and TRBJ1-2 gives the full variable domain: GAGVSQSPSNKVTEKGKDVELRCDPISGHTALYWYRQSLGQGLEFLIYFQGNSAPDKSGLPSDRFSAERTGGSVSTLTIQRTQQEDSAVYLCASSPGTGGSFGYGYTFGSGTRLTVV.

In DNA, the CDR3 is TGCGCCAGCACCTCCAGAATGGGGGAGACCCAGTACTTC. Its protein product is CASTSRMGETQYF. V is TRBV10-1 and J is TRBJ2-5; no firm D call. Germline lookup yields CDR1 WNHNN and CDR2 SYGVQD (reference sequence). The CDR3 is made up of 13 amino acids. V lost 7 bases and J 5 bases, leaving 14 bases between the germline ends.

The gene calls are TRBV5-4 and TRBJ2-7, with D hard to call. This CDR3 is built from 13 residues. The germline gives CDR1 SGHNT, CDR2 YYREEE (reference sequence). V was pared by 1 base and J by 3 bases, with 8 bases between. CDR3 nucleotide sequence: TGTGCCAGCAGCTTGCGCGACAACTACGAGCAGTACTTC. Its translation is CASSLRDNYEQYF.

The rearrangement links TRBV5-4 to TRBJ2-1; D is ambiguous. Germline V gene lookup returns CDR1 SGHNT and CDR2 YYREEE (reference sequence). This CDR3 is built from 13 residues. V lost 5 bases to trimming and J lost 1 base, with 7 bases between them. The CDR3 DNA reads TGTGCCAGCAGTAGGGTTTCCTACAATGAGCAGTTCTTC. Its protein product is CASSRVSYNEQFF.

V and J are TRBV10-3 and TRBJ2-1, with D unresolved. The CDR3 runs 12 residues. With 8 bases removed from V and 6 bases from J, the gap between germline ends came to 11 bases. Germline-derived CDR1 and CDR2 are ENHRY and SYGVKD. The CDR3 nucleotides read TGTGCCATCGGGCCTAGAGGCAATGAGCAGTTCTTC. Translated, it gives CAIGPRGNEQFF.

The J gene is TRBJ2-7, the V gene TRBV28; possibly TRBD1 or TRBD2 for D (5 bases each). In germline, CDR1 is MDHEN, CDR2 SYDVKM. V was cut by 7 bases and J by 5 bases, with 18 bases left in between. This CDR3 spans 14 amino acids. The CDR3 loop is CASNPSGPKDEQYF. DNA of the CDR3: TGTGCCAGCAACCCTTCGGGGCCAAAAGACGAGCAGTACTTC.

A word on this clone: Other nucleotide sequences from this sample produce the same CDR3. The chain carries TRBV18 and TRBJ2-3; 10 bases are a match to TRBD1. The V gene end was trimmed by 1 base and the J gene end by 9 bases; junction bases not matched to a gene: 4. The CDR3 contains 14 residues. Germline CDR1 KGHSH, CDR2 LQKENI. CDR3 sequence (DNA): TGTGCCAGCTCACCACTACGGGGACAGGGGACGCAGTATTTT. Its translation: CASSPLRGQGTQYF.

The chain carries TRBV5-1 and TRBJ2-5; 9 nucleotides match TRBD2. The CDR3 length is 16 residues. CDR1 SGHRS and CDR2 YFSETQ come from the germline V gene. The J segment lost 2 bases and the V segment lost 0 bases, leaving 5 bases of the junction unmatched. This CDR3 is CASSLDIGLAQETQYF. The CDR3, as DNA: TGCGCCAGCAGCTTGGATATCGGACTAGCGCAAGAGACCCAGTACTTC.

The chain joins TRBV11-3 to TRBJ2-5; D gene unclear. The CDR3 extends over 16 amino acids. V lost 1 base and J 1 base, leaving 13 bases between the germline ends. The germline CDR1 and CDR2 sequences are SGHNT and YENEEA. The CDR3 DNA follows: TGTGCCAGCAGCTTAGGGATGGCTAATACCCAAGAGACCCAGTACTTC. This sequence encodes CASSLGMANTQETQYF.

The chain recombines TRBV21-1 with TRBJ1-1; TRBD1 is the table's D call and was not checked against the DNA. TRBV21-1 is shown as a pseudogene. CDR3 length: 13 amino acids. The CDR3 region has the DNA TGTGCCAGCAGCAAACAACAGGGCACCGAAGCTTTCTTT. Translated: CASSKQQGTEAFF.

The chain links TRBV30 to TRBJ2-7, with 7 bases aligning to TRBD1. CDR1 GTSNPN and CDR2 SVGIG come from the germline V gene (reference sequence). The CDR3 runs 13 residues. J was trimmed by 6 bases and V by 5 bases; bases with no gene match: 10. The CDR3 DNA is TGTGCCTGGTCTAGGGGGCCCCCCGGCGAGCAGTACTTC. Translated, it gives CAWSRGPPGEQYF.

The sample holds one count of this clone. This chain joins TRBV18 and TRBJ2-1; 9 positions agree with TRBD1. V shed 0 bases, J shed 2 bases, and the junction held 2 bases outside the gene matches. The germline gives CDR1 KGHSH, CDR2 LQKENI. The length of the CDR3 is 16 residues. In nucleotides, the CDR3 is TGTGCCAGCTCACCACCGGGACAGGGAACCTACAATGAGCAGTTCTTC. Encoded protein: CASSPPGQGTYNEQFF.

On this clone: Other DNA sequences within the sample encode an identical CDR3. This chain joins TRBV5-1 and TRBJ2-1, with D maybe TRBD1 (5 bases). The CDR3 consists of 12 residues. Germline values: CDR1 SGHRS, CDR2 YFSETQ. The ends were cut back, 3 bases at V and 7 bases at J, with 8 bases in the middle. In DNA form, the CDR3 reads TGCGCCAGCAGCTCTCAGGGAAATGAGCAGTTCTTC. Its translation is CASSSQGNEQFF.

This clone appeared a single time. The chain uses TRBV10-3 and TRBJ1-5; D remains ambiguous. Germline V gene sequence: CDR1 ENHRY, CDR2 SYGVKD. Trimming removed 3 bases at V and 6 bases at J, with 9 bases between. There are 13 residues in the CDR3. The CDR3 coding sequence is TGTGCCATCAGTGATGGGGTAGGTCAGCCCCAGCATTTT. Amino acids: CAISDGVGQPQHF.

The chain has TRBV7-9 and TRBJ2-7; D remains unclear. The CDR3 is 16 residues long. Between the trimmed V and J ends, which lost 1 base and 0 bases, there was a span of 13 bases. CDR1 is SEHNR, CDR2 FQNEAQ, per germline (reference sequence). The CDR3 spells CASSLGRTLSSYEQYF. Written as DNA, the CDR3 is TGTGCCAGCAGCTTAGGGCGGACCCTGAGCTCCTACGAGCAGTACTTC. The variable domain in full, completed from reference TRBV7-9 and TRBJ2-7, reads DTGVSQNPRHKITKRGQNVTFRCDPISEHNRLYWYRQTLGQGPEFLTYFQNEAQLEKSRLLSDRFSAERPKGSFSTLEIQRTEQGDSAMYLCASSLGRTLSSYEQYFGPGTRLTVT.

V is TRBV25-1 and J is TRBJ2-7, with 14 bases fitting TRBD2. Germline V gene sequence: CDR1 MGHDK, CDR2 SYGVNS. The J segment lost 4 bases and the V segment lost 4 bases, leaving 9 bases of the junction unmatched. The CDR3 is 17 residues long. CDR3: CASSGLAGGPGAYEQYF. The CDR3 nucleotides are TGTGCCAGCAGTGGACTAGCGGGAGGGCCTGGGGCGTACGAGCAGTACTTC.

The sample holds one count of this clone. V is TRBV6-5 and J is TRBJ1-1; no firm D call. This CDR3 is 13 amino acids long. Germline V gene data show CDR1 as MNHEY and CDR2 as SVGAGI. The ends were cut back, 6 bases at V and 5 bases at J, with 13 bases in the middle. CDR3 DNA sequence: TGTGCCAGCAGCTCACCGCCGAATACTGAAGCTTTCTTT. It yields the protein CASSSPPNTEAFF.

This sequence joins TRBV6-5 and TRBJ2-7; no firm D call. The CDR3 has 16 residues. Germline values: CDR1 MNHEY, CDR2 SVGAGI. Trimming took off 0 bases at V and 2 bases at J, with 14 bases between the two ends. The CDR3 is CASSYSRFGKPYEQYF. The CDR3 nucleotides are TGTGCCAGCAGTTACTCTCGGTTTGGGAAGCCCTACGAGCAGTACTTC.

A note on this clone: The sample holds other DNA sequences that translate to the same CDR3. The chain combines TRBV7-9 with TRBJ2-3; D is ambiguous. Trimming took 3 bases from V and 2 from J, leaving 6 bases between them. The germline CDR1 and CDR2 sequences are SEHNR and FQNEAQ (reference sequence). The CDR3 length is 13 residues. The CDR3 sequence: CASSLGTTDTQYF. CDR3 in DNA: TGTGCCAGCAGCTTGGGCACCACAGATACGCAGTATTTT.

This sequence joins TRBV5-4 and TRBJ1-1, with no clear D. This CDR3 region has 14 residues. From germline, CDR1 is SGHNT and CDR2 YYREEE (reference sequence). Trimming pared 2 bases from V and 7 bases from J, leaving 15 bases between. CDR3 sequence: CASSLRPLNNEAFF. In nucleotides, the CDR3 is TGTGCCAGCAGCTTAAGGCCACTTAATAATGAAGCTTTCTTT.

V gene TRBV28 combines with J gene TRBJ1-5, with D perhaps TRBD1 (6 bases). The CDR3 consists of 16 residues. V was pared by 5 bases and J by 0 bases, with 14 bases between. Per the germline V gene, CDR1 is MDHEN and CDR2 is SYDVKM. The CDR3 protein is CASSPPQGFSNQPQHF. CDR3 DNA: TGTGCCAGCAGTCCACCACAGGGATTTAGCAATCAGCCCCAGCATTTT.

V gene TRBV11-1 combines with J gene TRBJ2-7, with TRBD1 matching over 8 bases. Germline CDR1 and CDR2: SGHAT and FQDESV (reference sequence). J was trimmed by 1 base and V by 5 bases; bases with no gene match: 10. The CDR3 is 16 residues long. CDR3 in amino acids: CASSAFGQGRSYEQYF. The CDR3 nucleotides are TGTGCCAGCAGCGCTTTTGGACAGGGAAGGTCCTACGAGCAGTACTTC.

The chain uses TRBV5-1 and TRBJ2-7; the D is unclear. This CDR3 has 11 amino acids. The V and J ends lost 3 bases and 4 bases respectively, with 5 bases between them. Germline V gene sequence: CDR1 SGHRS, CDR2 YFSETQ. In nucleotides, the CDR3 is TGCGCCAGCAGCTCCATTTACGAGCAGTACTTC. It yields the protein CASSSIYEQYF.

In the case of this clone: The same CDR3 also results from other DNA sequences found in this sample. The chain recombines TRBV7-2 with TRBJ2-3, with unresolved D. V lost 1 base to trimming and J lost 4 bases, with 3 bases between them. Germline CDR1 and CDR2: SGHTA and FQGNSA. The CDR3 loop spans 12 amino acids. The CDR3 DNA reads TGTGCCAGCAGCTTAGTGCCAGATACGCAGTATTTT. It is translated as CASSLVPDTQYF.

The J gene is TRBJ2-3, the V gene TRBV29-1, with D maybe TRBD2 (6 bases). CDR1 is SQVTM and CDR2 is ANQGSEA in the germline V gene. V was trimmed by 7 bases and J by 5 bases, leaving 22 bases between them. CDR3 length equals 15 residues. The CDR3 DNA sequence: TGCAGCGCAGAGGAGGGCCCCGAGGCGGTAGATACGCAGTATTTT. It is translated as CSAEEGPEAVDTQYF.

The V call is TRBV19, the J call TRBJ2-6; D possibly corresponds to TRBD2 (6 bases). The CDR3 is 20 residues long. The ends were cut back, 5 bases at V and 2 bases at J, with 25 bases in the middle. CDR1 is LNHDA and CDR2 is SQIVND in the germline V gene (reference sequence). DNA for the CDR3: TGTGCCAGTAGTGTATATCAAAGCCCGGGAGTTCGGGCTGGGGCCAACGTCCTGACTTTC. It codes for CASSVYQSPGVRAGANVLTF.